The 21 T cell receptor beta chains below were found in one sample sequenced in a study of cytomegalovirus exposure and HLA in healthy donors (dated by TCRdb to about 2017). The library was obtained by the immunoSEQ multiplex PCR assay. For the multiplex PCR, a mixture combining 60 forward primers for TCR Vbeta segments and 13 reverse primers for TCR Jbeta segments was used. TCRdb took over this immuneACCESS table, retaining in-frame rearrangements with V and J assigned. Such tables are incomplete; in checked studies, under half of the missing clones stem from an unresolved V gene, and the remainder is unexplained. This sample lists around 190,000 clones; over 75% were detected once. The top ten clones comprise around 1.9% of the sample. Sequences were obtained from PBMCs. The receptors were sampled from a man between 18 and 35 years old in good health and CMV-seronegative.

The chain joins TRBV27 to TRBJ1-5; D is possibly TRBD1 (5 bases). Per the germline V gene, CDR1 is MNHEY and CDR2 is SMNVEV (reference sequence). V lost 2 bases and J lost 7, with 15 bases in between. The CDR3 has 15 amino acids. CDR3: CASSLQGLGLQPQHF. In nucleotides, the CDR3 is TGTGCCAGCAGTTTACAGGGTCTCGGTTTACAGCCCCAGCATTTT.

This clone has only one observation. The rearrangement links TRBV27 to TRBJ1-4; possibly TRBD1 for D (5 bases). CDR1 and CDR2 (germline): MNHEY, SMNVEV (reference sequence). The CDR3 sequence is 15 residues long. Trimming pared 3 bases from V and 10 bases from J, leaving 18 bases between. The chain's CDR3 is CASSFGARGEGKLFF. The CDR3 nucleotides are TGTGCCAGCAGTTTCGGAGCGCGAGGGGAGGGAAAACTGTTTTTT.

CDR3 residues: CASSPAPGVRETQYF. DNA for the CDR3: TGTGCCAGCAGTCCCGCCCCGGGGGTGAGAGAGACCCAGTACTTC. The chain links TRBV27 to TRBJ2-5; maybe TRBD2 (6 bases). With 5 bases removed from V and 4 bases from J, the gap between germline ends came to 17 bases. Germline V gives CDR1 MNHEY, CDR2 SMNVEV (reference sequence). The CDR3 has 15 amino acids.

The V and J genes are TRBV7-9 and TRBJ2-1; 7 bases line up with TRBD1. The J segment lost 6 bases and the V segment lost 6 bases, leaving 5 bases of the junction unmatched. CDR1 and CDR2 (germline): SEHNR, FQNEAQ (reference sequence). This CDR3 contains 13 residues. The CDR3, as DNA: TGTGCCAGCAGACCTGACAGGGTCAATGAGCAGTTCTTC. It is translated as CASRPDRVNEQFF.

The V call is TRBV6-1, the J call TRBJ2-5; D is perhaps TRBD2 (6 bases). V dropped 5 bases and J dropped 5 bases, with 12 bases sitting between them. This CDR3 contains 13 residues. Germline V gene data show CDR1 as MNHNS and CDR2 as SASEGT. In DNA form, the CDR3 reads TGTGCCAGCAGTTATCGGGGGATGGAGACCCAGTACTTC. This translates into CASSYRGMETQYF.

This chain connects TRBV5-8 to TRBJ1-5; D is undetermined. CDR1 and CDR2 (germline): SGHTS, YDEGEE. V was shortened by 3 bases and J by 3 bases, with 4 bases between the two germline ends. This CDR3 comprises 12 residues. The CDR3 reads CASSSHNQPQHF. The CDR3, as DNA: TGTGCCAGCAGCTCCCACAATCAGCCCCAGCATTTT. Using reference TRBV5-8 and TRBJ1-5 for the parts outside the CDR3, the full variable domain is EAGVTQSPTHLIKTRGQQATLRCSPISGHTSVYWYQQALGLGLQFLLWYDEGEERNRGNFPPRFSGRQFPNYSSELNVNALELEDSALYLCASSSHNQPQHFGDGTRLSIL.

V usage is TRBV25-1 and J usage is TRBJ2-2; a possible D gene is TRBD1 (5 bases). Per germline, CDR1 MGHDK and CDR2 SYGVNS. This CDR3 has 14 amino acids. Trimming left V 0 bases short and J 13 bases short, with 15 bases between. This CDR3 is CASSEYFRTHGLFF. CDR3 coding DNA: TGTGCCAGCAGTGAATATTTTCGGACACACGGGCTGTTTTTT.

The chain has TRBV4-3 and TRBJ1-3; possible D gene TRBD1, 6 bases. This CDR3 spans 16 amino acids. CDR1 LGHNA and CDR2 YSLEER come from the germline V gene. V gave up 1 base and J gave up 4 bases, with 14 bases separating them. The CDR3: CASSQGTARAGNTIYF. The DNA of the CDR3 is TGCGCCAGCAGCCAAGGGACAGCTCGAGCCGGAAACACCATATATTTT.

This clone was seen more than once but under ten times. J is TRBJ1-2 and V is TRBV19; tentatively, D is TRBD1 (6 bases). The CDR3 length is 13 residues. V gave up 7 bases and J gave up 0 bases, with 9 bases separating them. Germline V gene data show CDR1 as LNHDA and CDR2 as SQIVND (reference sequence). CDR3 region: CASTRTANYGYTF. The CDR3 nucleotides are TGTGCCAGTACCAGGACAGCTAACTATGGCTACACCTTC.

This clone was seen just once. This chain uses TRBV27 with TRBJ1-5; D is undetermined. The CDR3 is 15 residues long. V was pared by 0 bases and J by 5 bases, with 11 bases between. Germline V gene data show CDR1 as MNHEY and CDR2 as SMNVEV (reference sequence). CDR3 region: CASSLSAGGYQPQHF. CDR3 bases: TGTGCCAGCAGTTTATCTGCTGGCGGTTATCAGCCCCAGCATTTT.

V and J are TRBV7-6 and TRBJ2-3, with 8 bases fitting TRBD1. The CDR3 contains 16 residues. CDR1 is SGHVS, CDR2 FNYEAQ, per germline. The V gene end was trimmed by 4 bases and the J gene end by 1 base; junction bases not matched to a gene: 7. The CDR3 reads CASSYRTGSGTDTQYF. The DNA of the CDR3 is TGTGCCAGCAGCTATAGGACAGGGTCTGGCACAGATACGCAGTATTTT.

This chain uses TRBV5-1 with TRBJ1-1; D might be TRBD1 (5 bases). CDR3 length: 15 amino acids. V was cut by 1 base and J by 0 bases, with 10 bases left in between. Germline assignment: CDR1 SGHRS and CDR2 YFSETQ. CDR3 sequence (DNA): TGCGCCAGCAGCTTGAACGGGGGGGTGAACACTGAAGCTTTCTTT. Its protein is CASSLNGGVNTEAFF.

The chain has TRBV4-1 and TRBJ2-7, with 10 bases matching TRBD2. Per the germline V gene, CDR1 is MGHRA and CDR2 is YSYEKL. Losses at the gene ends were 4 bases for V and 2 bases for J; bases not matched to a gene: 2. This CDR3 comprises 14 residues. The CDR3 DNA reads as TGCGCCAGCAGCCTAAGCGGGGGGGCCTACGAGCAGTACTTC. It codes for CASSLSGGAYEQYF.

The chain links TRBV9 to TRBJ2-1, with 9 bases fitting TRBD2. V shed 3 bases, J shed 10 bases, and the junction held 8 bases outside the gene matches. The CDR3 is 14 amino acids. Germline assignment: CDR1 SGDLS and CDR2 YYNGEE. The CDR3 DNA reads TGTGCCAGCAGCGCCAGACTAGCGGCCCGAGAGCAGTTCTTC. It yields the protein CASSARLAAREQFF. Full variable domain (remainder filled in from reference TRBV9 and TRBJ2-1): DSGVTQTPKHLITATGQRVTLRCSPRSGDLSVYWYQQSLDQGLQFLIQYYNGEERAKGNILERFSAQQFPDLHSELNLSSLELGDSALYFCASSARLAAREQFFGPGTRLTVL.

The chain employs TRBV10-3 and TRBJ2-5; 7 nucleotides line up with TRBD2. V shed 4 bases, J shed 5 bases, and the junction held 1 base outside the gene matches. The germline V gene has CDR1 ENHRY and CDR2 SYGVKD. The CDR3 totals 12 residues. CDR3: CAISGEGETQYF. The CDR3 region has the DNA TGTGCCATCAGTGGGGAGGGGGAGACCCAGTACTTC.

The chain combines TRBV25-1 with TRBJ2-7, with unresolved D. Germline V gives CDR1 MGHDK, CDR2 SYGVNS. The CDR3 has 14 residues. Between the trimmed V and J ends, which lost 3 bases and 0 bases, there was a span of 9 bases. CDR3 protein: CASSEWASSYEQYF. In nucleotides, the CDR3 is TGTGCCAGCAGTGAGTGGGCGAGCTCCTACGAGCAGTACTTC.

The J gene is TRBJ2-1, the V gene TRBV19; 8 bases line up with TRBD2. The CDR3 spans 14 residues. V was clipped by 2 bases and J by 7 bases; unmatched bases: 4. In germline, CDR1 is LNHDA, CDR2 SQIVND (reference sequence). CDR3 in amino acids: CASSITGGRNEQFF. CDR3 DNA: TGTGCCAGTAGTATAACGGGAGGGCGGAATGAGCAGTTCTTC.

This rearrangement joins TRBV27 to TRBJ1-1, with D unclear. The CDR3 has 13 amino acids. With 11 bases removed from V and 4 bases from J, the gap between germline ends came to 17 bases. Looked up from germline, CDR1 is MNHEY and CDR2 is SMNVEV (reference sequence). In nucleotides, the CDR3 is TGTGCCCTCCTGCGTGGTTTCCGCACTGAAGCTTTCTTT. It is translated as CALLRGFRTEAFF.

The genes are TRBV5-6 and TRBJ2-5; D is ambiguous. The length of the CDR3 is 14 residues. Trimming stripped 2 bases from V and 1 base from J, with 9 bases between. Germline lookup yields CDR1 SGHDT and CDR2 YYEEEE. The CDR3 DNA is TGTGCCAGCAGCTTTTGGGCAGCCCAAGAGACCCAGTACTTC. This codes for CASSFWAAQETQYF. Full variable domain (outside the CDR3, taken from reference TRBV5-6 and TRBJ2-5): DAGVTQSPTHLIKTRGQQVTLRCSPKSGHDTVSWYQQALGQGPQFIFQYYEEEERQRGNFPDRFSGHQFPNYSSELNVNALLLGDSALYLCASSFWAAQETQYFGPGTRLLVL.

This sequence joins TRBV27 and TRBJ2-5, with 8 bases that match TRBD2. The junction had 7 bases not matched to a gene; V was cut back by 5 bases and J by 2 bases. From germline, CDR1 is MNHEY and CDR2 SMNVEV (reference sequence). The CDR3 covers 15 residues. CDR3 in amino acids: CASSPSGHIQETQYF. The CDR3 bases are TGTGCCAGCAGTCCTAGCGGGCATATTCAAGAGACCCAGTACTTC.

V and J are TRBV5-1 and TRBJ2-7, with 8 bases identical to TRBD2. The CDR3 is 13 amino acids. CDR1 and CDR2 from the germline V gene are SGHRS and YFSETQ. V shed 7 bases and J 2 bases; nucleotides not matched to a gene: 5. CDR3 amino acids: CASGERGPYEQYF. The CDR3 bases are TGCGCCAGCGGAGAGCGGGGGCCCTACGAGCAGTACTTC.